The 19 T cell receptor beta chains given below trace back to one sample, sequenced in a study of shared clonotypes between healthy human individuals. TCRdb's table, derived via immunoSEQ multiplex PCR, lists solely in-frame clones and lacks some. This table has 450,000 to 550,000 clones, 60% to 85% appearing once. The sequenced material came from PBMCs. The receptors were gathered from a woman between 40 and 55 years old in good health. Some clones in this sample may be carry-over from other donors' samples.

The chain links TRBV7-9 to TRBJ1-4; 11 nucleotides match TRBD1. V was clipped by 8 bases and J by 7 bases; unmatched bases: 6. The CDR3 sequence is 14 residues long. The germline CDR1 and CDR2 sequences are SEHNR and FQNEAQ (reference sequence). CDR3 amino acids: CASGGTGGGEKLFF. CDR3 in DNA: TGTGCCAGCGGCGGGACAGGGGGAGGTGAAAAACTGTTTTTT. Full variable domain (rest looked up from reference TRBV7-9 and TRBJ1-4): DTGVSQNPRHKITKRGQNVTFRCDPISEHNRLYWYRQTLGQGPEFLTYFQNEAQLEKSRLLSDRFSAERPKGSFSTLEIQRTEQGDSAMYLCASGGTGGGEKLFFGSGTQLSVL.

CDR3 residues: CASSGQGSSYNEQFF. The DNA for the CDR3 is TGTGCCAGCAGCGGCCAGGGATCCTCCTACAATGAGCAGTTCTTC. The V gene is TRBV2, the J gene TRBJ2-1; TRBD1 is a possible D gene (5 bases). This CDR3 has 15 amino acids. The germline V gene encodes CDR1 SNHLY and CDR2 FYNNEI. V shed 6 bases and J shed 0 bases, with 12 bases lying between them.

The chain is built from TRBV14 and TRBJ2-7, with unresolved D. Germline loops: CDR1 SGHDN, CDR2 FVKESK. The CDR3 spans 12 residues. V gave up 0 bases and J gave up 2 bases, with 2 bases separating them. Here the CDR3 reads CASSQDTYEQYF. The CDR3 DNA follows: TGTGCCAGCAGCCAAGACACCTACGAGCAGTACTTC.

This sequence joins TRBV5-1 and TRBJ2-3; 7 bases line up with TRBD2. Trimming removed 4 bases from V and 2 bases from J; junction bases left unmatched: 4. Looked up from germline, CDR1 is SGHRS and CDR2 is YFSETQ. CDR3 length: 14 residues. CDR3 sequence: CASSPTSTTDTQYF. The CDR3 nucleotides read TGCGCCAGCAGCCCGACTAGCACCACAGATACGCAGTATTTT. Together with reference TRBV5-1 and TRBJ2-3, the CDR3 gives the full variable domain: KAGVTQTPRYLIKTRGQQVTLSCSPISGHRSVSWYQQTPGQGLQFLFEYFSETQRNKGNFPGRFSGRQFSNSRSEMNVSTLELGDSALYLCASSPTSTTDTQYFGPGTRLTVL.

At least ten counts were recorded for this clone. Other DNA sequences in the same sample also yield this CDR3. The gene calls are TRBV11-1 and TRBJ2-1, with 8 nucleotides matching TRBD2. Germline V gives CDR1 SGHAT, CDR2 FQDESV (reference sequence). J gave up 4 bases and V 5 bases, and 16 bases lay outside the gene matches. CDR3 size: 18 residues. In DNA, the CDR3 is TGTGCCAGCAGCCCAATGGGGGTGAGCGGGAGTGGTTACAATGAGCAGTTCTTC. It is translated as CASSPMGVSGSGYNEQFF.

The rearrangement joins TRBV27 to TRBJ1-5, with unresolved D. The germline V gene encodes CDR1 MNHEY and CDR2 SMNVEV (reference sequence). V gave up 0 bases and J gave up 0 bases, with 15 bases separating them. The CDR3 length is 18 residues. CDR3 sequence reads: CASSLSYSYLTSNQPQHF. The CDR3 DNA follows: TGTGCCAGCAGTTTATCATACAGTTACCTCACTAGCAATCAGCCCCAGCATTTT.

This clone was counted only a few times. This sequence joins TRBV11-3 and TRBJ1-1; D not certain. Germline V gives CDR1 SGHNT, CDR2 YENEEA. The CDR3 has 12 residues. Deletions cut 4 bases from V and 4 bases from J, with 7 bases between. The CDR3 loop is CASSSKGTEAFF. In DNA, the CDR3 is TGTGCCAGCAGCTCCAAAGGCACTGAAGCTTTCTTT.

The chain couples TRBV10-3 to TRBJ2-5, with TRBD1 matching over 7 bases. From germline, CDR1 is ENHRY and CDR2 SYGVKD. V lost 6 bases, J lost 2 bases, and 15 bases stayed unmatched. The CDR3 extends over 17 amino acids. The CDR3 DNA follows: TGTGCCATCAGCGACTCGGGACAGAGGATTGCACAAGAGACCCAGTACTTC. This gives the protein CAISDSGQRIAQETQYF.

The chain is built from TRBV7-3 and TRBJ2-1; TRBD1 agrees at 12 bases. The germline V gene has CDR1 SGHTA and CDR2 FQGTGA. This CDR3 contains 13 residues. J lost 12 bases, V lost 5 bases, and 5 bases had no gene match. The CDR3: CASSGGTGGLQFF. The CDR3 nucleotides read TGTGCCAGCAGCGGCGGGACAGGGGGCTTGCAGTTCTTC.

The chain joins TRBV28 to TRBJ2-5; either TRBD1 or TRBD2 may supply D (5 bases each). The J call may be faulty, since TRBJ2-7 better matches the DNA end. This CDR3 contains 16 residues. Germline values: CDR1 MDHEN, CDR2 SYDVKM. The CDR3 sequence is CASSSVGDASPYEQYF. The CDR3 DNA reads TGTGCCAGCAGTTCAGTTGGGGACGCGAGCCCCTACGAGCAGTACTTC.

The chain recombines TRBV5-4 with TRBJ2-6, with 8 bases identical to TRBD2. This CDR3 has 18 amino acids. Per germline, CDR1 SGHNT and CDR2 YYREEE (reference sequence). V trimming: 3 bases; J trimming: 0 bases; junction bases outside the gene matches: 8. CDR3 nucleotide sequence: TGTGCCAGCAGCTCTTCGGGAGGGATTTACTCTGGGGCCAACGTCCTGACTTTC. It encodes CASSSSGGIYSGANVLTF.

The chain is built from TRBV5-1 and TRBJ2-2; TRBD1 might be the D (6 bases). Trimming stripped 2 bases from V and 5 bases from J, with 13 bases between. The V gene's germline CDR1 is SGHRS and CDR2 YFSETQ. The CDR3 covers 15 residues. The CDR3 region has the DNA TGCGCCAGCAGCTTCTCAGGGGTTCGGACCGGGGAGCTGTTTTTT. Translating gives CASSFSGVRTGELFF. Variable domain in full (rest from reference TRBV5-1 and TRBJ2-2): KAGVTQTPRYLIKTRGQQVTLSCSPISGHRSVSWYQQTPGQGLQFLFEYFSETQRNKGNFPGRFSGRQFSNSRSEMNVSTLELGDSALYLCASSFSGVRTGELFFGEGSRLTVL.

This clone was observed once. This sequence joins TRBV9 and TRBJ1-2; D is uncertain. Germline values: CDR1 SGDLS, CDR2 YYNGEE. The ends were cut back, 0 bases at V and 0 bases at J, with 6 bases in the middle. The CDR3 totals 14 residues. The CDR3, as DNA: TGTGCCAGCAGCGTAGACACTTCTAACTATGGCTACACCTTC. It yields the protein CASSVDTSNYGYTF.

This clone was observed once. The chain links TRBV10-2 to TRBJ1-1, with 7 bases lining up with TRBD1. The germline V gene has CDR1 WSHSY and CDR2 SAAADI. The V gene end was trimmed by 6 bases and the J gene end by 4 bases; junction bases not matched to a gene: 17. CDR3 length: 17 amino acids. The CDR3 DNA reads TGCGCCAGCAGAGAACCGACAGGGACCGCCGGGGGCACTGAAGCTTTCTTT. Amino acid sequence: CASREPTGTAGGTEAFF.

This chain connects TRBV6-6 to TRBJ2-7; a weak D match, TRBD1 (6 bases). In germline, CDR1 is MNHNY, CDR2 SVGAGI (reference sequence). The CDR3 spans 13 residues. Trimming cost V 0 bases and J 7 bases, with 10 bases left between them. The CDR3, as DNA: TGTGCCAGCAGTTACTCGGGGGCAGGGGAGCAGTACTTC. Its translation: CASSYSGAGEQYF.

CDR3 sequence (DNA): TGTGCCAGCAGCTCCCCCGATCCGGGACAAGCAGTGGGCTACACCTTC. Its translation: CASSSPDPGQAVGYTF. J is TRBJ1-2 and V is TRBV28; D possibly corresponds to TRBD1 (6 bases). The CDR3 extends over 16 amino acids. Trimming stripped 6 bases from V and 8 bases from J, with 25 bases between. Per the germline V gene, CDR1 is MDHEN and CDR2 is SYDVKM.

This CDR3 is CASSQIGVSDQPQHF. For the CDR3, the DNA is TGTGCCAGCAGCCAGATTGGGGTCTCGGATCAGCCCCAGCATTTT. The rearrangement links TRBV28 to TRBJ1-5; D is undetermined. The CDR3 has 15 residues. The germline gives CDR1 MDHEN, CDR2 SYDVKM. Trimming removed 6 bases from V and 5 bases from J, with 17 bases in between.

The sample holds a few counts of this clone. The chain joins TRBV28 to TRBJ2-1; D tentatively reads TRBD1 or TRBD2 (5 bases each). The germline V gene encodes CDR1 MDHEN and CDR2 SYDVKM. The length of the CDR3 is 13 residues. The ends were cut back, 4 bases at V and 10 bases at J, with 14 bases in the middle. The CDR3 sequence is CASSWTPPGEQFF. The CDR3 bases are TGTGCCAGCAGTTGGACACCTCCGGGAGAGCAGTTCTTC.

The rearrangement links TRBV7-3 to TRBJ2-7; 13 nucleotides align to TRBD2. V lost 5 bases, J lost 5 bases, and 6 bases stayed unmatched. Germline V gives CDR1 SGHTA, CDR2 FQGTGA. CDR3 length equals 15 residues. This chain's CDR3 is CASSQGTSGIHEQYF. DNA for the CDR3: TGTGCCAGCAGCCAGGGGACTAGCGGGATTCACGAGCAGTACTTC.